This T cell receptor beta chain was observed in a study of blood T cell repertoires in COVID-19. Study in general: Both acute and convalescent COVID-19 samples were obtained from the United States, Italy and Spain.

The authors' processing: Reference gene primer amplification in the assay estimated nucleated cell counts. TCRdb keeps only in-frame clones here, not all; method: immunoSEQ multiplex PCR. V and J calls and clone size follow that table, whereas D and trimming were derived from the DNA. Of about 48,000 clones listed, 75% to 90% are singletons. The CDR3 spans 14 residues. Trimming left V 7 bases short and J 1 base short, with 13 bases between. Germline-derived CDR1 and CDR2 are SNHLY and FYNNEI. This TCR derives from a man aged 70-80 years with acute or convalescent COVID-19. The chain carries TRBV2 and TRBJ1-1; D not certain. Sequencing was done on a sample of peripheral blood. The CDR3 nucleotides read TGTGCCAGCATGTTATCCAGGTGGAACACTGAAGCTTTCTTT. Its translation: CASMLSRWNTEAFF.